The clone carrying this T cell receptor beta chain was found many times. Samples had at least 6.5 million PBMCs isolated from them. The sample originates from a study of blood T cells in healthy people across ages. V trimming: 10 bases; J trimming: 0 bases; junction bases outside the gene matches: 9. This CDR3 region has 15 residues. From germline, CDR1 is ENHRY and CDR2 SYGVKD. Through a sample-barcoded 5' primer and a J-beta primer mix, a second PCR was run for roughly 6 to 11 cycles. Each cDNA was tagged by a template-switch adaptor containing 12 random nucleotides. A single record per CDR3 protein comes from TCRdb applying MiXCR to the 5' RACE reads. The data show 600,000 or so distinct CDR3 sequences, around 31% seen once.

The TCR was taken from a woman aged 80 or over in good health. The chain couples TRBV10-3 to TRBJ1-2; 9 nucleotides match TRBD1. Specimen: blood. The chain's CDR3 is CATRDRDQSNYGYTF. In DNA form, the CDR3 reads TGTGCCACCCGGGACAGGGACCAGTCTAACTATGGCTACACCTTC.